This section outlines one T cell receptor beta chain sequence together with its context. The CDR3 goes on 3 residues after the read ends, and that part is filled in from the germline J gene. Sequencing was performed with immunoSEQ multiplex PCR; in TCRdb, only in-frame clones are kept and a portion is missing. Here the sample table reports under 45,000 clones. Prevalent HPV16 infections were excluded; only incident single HPV16 infections included. MY09/MY11 PCR detected cervical HPV DNA; dot-blot assigned genotypes. Germline assignment: CDR1 LNHDA and CDR2 SQIVND (reference sequence). CDR3 length equals 13 residues. This record belongs to a study of T cells in women clearing cervical HPV infection.

The sequencing sample was made of blood buffy coat. The chain recombines TRBV19 with TRBJ1-4; perhaps TRBD1 as D (5 bases). This clonotype originated in a woman aged 18-70 years with a cervical HPV16 infection that either progressed to CIN3+ or cleared (not recorded which). Incomplete CDR3 DNA: TGTGCCAGTAGTTCAGAAGGGGCTGCGAAA. It yields the protein CASSSEGAAK. The CDR3 in full is CASSSEGAAKLFF.